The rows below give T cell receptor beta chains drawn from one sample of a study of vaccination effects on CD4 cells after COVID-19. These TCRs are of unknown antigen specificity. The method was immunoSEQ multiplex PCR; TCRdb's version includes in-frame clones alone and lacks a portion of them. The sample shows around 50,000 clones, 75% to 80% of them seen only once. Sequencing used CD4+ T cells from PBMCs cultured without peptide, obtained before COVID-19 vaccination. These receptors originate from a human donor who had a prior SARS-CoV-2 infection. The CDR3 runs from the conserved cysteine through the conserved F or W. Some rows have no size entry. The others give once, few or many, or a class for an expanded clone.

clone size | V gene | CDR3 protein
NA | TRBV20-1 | CSASGPAGSQETQYF
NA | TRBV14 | CASSQGTGYGYTF
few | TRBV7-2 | CASSLAWGEGGYTF
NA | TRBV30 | CAWSEQGGQNQPQHF
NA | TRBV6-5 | CASSYGRLGETQYF
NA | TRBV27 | CASSLQPMNTEAFF
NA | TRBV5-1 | CASSEGLAVYNEQFF
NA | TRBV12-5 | CASGTGTSGGRNEQFF
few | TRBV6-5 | CASIPTGAESYEQYF
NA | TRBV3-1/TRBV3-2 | CASSQFLREQFF
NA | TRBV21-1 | CASSKALWGEVADTQYF
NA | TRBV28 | CASSFLDRGIDQPQHF
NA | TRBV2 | CASNLVQPGTGRTSYGYTF
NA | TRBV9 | CASSPWAGEETQYF
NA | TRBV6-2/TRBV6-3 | CASSTRTSGRASGQETQYF
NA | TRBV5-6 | CASSPGRGYGYTF
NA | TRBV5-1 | CASSEKDRLRWEQYF
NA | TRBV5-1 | CASSFVGGAQETQYF
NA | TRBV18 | CASSPGSTRYEQYF
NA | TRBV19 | CASSEGQSYEQYF
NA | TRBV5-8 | CASSLGPPSYEQYF
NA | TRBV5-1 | CASKAQLAGGTGELFF
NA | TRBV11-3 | CASSPPPHISGRALTDTQYF
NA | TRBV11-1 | CASSVTPSYEQYF
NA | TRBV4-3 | CASSQAPGATEAFF
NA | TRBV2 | CASSEVQMNTEAFF
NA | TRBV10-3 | CAYAPQHTGELFF
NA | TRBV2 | CASNTGDRYQPQHF
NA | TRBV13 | CASSLLEREGLTDTQYF
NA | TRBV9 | CASSAEGHIYEQYF
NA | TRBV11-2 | CASSSTQSGNTIYF
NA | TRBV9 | CASSVVPTSVGYNEQFF
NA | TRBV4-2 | CASSQVGTSGGANEQYF
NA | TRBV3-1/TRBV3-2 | CASSQRPYRASIYEQYF
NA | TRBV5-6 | CASSWGPNTGELFF
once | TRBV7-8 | CASTLQASNTEAFF
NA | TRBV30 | CAWSTQENTEAFF
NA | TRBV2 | CASSELGRAETQYF
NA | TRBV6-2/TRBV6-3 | CASSYVGTGGGSDTQYF
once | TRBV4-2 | CASSQGLAAGLDEQFF
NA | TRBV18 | CASSPSGQGVYGNQPQHF
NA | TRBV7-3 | CASSLFPLSGEGNIQYF
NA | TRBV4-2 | CASSYGSSGGTYEQYF